The following is a T cell receptor (beta chain) sequence with its context. No antigen is known for it. Possible read error: a much larger clone is one base away. Preparation of the bulk TCR libraries relied on previously described methods and listed TCR primers. TCRdb called the PCR reads again in MiXCR, with one record for every CDR3 protein. The sample shows around 70,000 distinct CDR3 sequences, around 18% of them seen only once. The CDR3 runs 14 residues. Germline V CDR1 and CDR2: MNHEY, SVGAGI. V trimming: 0 bases; J trimming: 4 bases; junction bases outside the gene matches: 0. The sample originates from a study of molecular identifiers for immune sequencing clone quantification. Study outcomes and limitations: Effector cells kept over 98% of their molecules in clones above 20 RNA copies, while naive cells kept under 1% there.

The chain couples TRBV6-5 to TRBJ1-5; 7 positions agree with TRBD1. The sequencing input was naive CD8+ T cells from blood, with Jurkat cell RNA spiked in. Subset noted: FACS-sorted CD8+CD4-CCR7+CD45RA+ naive T cells. The source is a human donor in good health. Some libraries in this study had Jurkat cell RNA spiked in. The CDR3 reads CASSYSQGNQPQHF. CDR3 nucleotide sequence: TGTGCCAGCAGTTACTCACAGGGGAATCAGCCCCAGCATTTT.